This T cell receptor (beta chain) was identified in a study of T cell responses to AZD1222 COVID-19 vaccine (dated by TCRdb to the early 2020s). Regarding the study in general: Because spike-specific TCR depth and breadth did not differ between the two schedules, AZD1222 recipients who got a second dose at roughly 4 weeks were pooled with those who got a second dose at roughly 12 weeks. TCR sequencing was performed for fewer than 250 trial participants, of whom 207 were given two doses of AZD1222 and some 26 were given two doses of MenACWY control vaccine. Trial participants were enrolled by age into 18-55, 56-69 and 70-plus year subgroups, with approximately 160, 26 and 62 TCR-sequenced participants respectively. What the research found in general, with its limitations: Reportedly, almost half of the unique spike-specific TCRs recognized epitopes lying outside the regions that are mutated in the B.1.351 and B.1.1.7 variants. Most participants were white British and females outnumbered males, and the authors suggested that clonal diversity may have been underestimated. Only five or six AZD1222 recipients were SARS-CoV-2 seropositive at baseline, limiting conclusions about previously exposed vaccinees. A significant rise in spike-specific TCR breadth and depth was observed after two AZD1222 doses relative to day 0 and relative to MenACWY recipients. The 56-69-year group was small, and its depth increase did not reach significance, likely because of low power. Because no samples from the day 14 peak response were available, repertoires could be characterized only after the peak T cell response. The whole spike protein was spanned by vaccine-associated CD4 TCRs, and dominant responses were seen in regions 160-218 and 743-854.

There are 16 amino acids in the CDR3, from cysteine to phenylalanine inclusive. Only the CDR3 part of the read is kept: 48 bases, read in frame from the first base. Reading the germline V gene gives CDR1 SGHRS and CDR2 YFSETQ. V is cut by 0 bases and J by 2 bases, and the space between the germline ends is 11 bases. Sample time point, as interpreted from the label and publication: baseline before first vaccination. The vaccinee samples were drawn from two UK trials, COV001 and COV002, one of which was a single-blind randomized controlled phase 2/3 trial testing AZD1222 (ChAdOx1 nCoV-19) in healthy adults. For TCRbeta chain sequencing, PBMC samples were collected from trial participants at day 0 and at day 28 after the second dose. Remarks on this clone: Its cognate antigen has yet to be identified. The record has no base qualities; no much larger clone is one base away.

The CDR3 regions of human TCRbeta chains were analyzed by immunosequencing. Per the authors' processing: TCRs in the repertoires were compared against a reference library of SARS-CoV-2-specific TCRs that had been generated with the MIRA antigen-specificity platform. Breadth meant the fraction of unique TCRs that were SARS-CoV-2-associated, whereas depth meant the fraction of total T cells that were SARS-CoV-2-associated. Using the MIRA data, each spike-specific TCR was mapped to the spike region that the TCR reacts to and placed in a CD4 or CD8 class. Log10-transformed breadth and depth values were compared by one-way ANOVA with Sidak's multiple comparisons tests. Not all clones reach the TCRdb copy of this immuneACCESS table, which keeps in-frame sequences only. Checked studies attribute under half of the gap to unresolved V genes and leave the rest unexplained. Clone size and the V and J calls come from that table; the DNA yielded D and trimming. This sample gives over 95,000 clones in total; 85% to 90% of them show up just once. Roughly an eighth of the sample is taken by the ten largest.

The input for sequencing was peripheral blood, taken on day 0 of AZD1222 vaccination. This clonotype was sampled from an adult in good health. The V gene is TRBV5-1 and the J gene is TRBJ1-4; the D region possibly corresponds to TRBD1 (6 bases align). The DNA reads TGCGCCAGCAGCTTGGTGAGCGGACAGACTAATGAAAAACTGTTTTTT. Protein translation: CASSLVSGQTNEKLFF.